These 21 T cell receptor beta chains share one sample of origin, sequenced in a study of blood T cell repertoires in COVID-19. Produced via immunoSEQ multiplex PCR; TCRdb's table is partial and in-frame only. Of 50,000 to 70,000 clones listed, 65% to 85% are singletons. The sequencing input was peripheral blood. The receptors shown here come from a man between 70 and 80 years old with active COVID-19.

The chain recombines TRBV5-5 with TRBJ2-2; TRBD2 might be the D (5 bases). Germline CDR1 and CDR2: SGHKS and YYEKEE (reference sequence). The CDR3 covers 14 residues. V lost 3 bases to trimming and J lost 8 bases, with 14 bases between them. This CDR3 is CASSSTLESGELFF. The CDR3 bases are TGTGCCAGCAGCTCTACACTAGAATCTGGGGAGCTGTTTTTT.

The rearrangement joins TRBV28 to TRBJ2-2, with TRBD1 matching 8 bases. J lost 5 bases, V lost 6 bases, and 8 bases had no gene match. The CDR3 runs 15 residues. CDR1 is MDHEN and CDR2 is SYDVKM in the germline V gene. CDR3 DNA sequence: TGTGCCAGCAGAAGGACAGGGATCAGAACCGGGGAGCTGTTTTTT. Translation gives CASRRTGIRTGELFF.

The gene calls are TRBV27 and TRBJ2-3; 9 nucleotides agree with TRBD2. J gave up 2 bases and V 6 bases, and 9 bases lay outside the gene matches. This CDR3 comprises 16 residues. Germline CDR1 reads MNHEY; CDR2 reads SMNVEV (reference sequence). CDR3 nucleotide sequence: TGTGCCAGCAGGCCTAATCTAGCGGGGTTCACAGATACGCAGTATTTT. As protein: CASRPNLAGFTDTQYF.

The gene calls are TRBV19 and TRBJ2-6, with D maybe TRBD2 (5 bases). This CDR3 is 15 amino acids long. The germline gives CDR1 LNHDA, CDR2 SQIVND (reference sequence). Trimming took 6 bases from V and 1 from J, leaving 10 bases between them. CDR3 protein: CASSPGLSGANVLTF. The CDR3 region has the DNA TGTGCCAGTAGCCCCGGACTGTCTGGGGCCAACGTCCTGACTTTC.

This rearrangement joins TRBV11-3 to TRBJ2-7; 7 positions match TRBD2. V lost 5 bases to trimming and J lost 6 bases; unmatched junction nucleotides: 16. Germline CDR1 is SGHNT and CDR2 is YENEEA. CDR3 length: 16 amino acids. CDR3 bases: TGTGCCAGCAGCCTCGGCGGGGGAGGGTTTATGGGCGAGCAGTACTTC. This sequence encodes CASSLGGGGFMGEQYF.

The V call is TRBV20-1, the J call TRBJ2-1; TRBD1 is a possible D gene (6 bases). The CDR3 is 11 amino acids. Between the trimmed V and J ends, which lost 3 bases and 13 bases, there was a span of 13 bases. Germline-derived CDR1 and CDR2 are DFQATT and SNEGSKA (reference sequence). DNA of the CDR3: TGCAGTGCTAGGAGGGACACCACACAGTTCTTC. Its translation: CSARRDTTQFF.

V usage is TRBV9 and J usage is TRBJ2-5; D ambiguous. Deletions cut 0 bases from V and 5 bases from J, with 14 bases between. This CDR3 comprises 15 residues. Germline-derived CDR1 and CDR2 are SGDLS and YYNGEE. As DNA, the CDR3 is TGTGCCAGCAGCGTAGCGGTGAGCATGGGCGAGACCCAGTACTTC. Amino acids: CASSVAVSMGETQYF.

The rearrangement uses TRBV7-9 and TRBJ2-3; 7 bases are shared with TRBD2. The CDR3 contains 14 residues. Trimming removed 4 bases from V and 3 bases from J; junction bases left unmatched: 4. Germline values: CDR1 SEHNR, CDR2 FQNEAQ (reference sequence). The CDR3 protein is CASSSSAGTDTQYF. The DNA for the CDR3 is TGTGCCAGCAGCTCCTCAGCGGGAACAGATACGCAGTATTTT.

The chain links TRBV7-2 to TRBJ2-1; 13 bases map to TRBD2. The CDR3 runs to 16 residues. The V gene end was trimmed by 3 bases and the J gene end by 10 bases; junction bases not matched to a gene: 9. Germline CDR1 and CDR2: SGHTA and FQGNSA. The CDR3 region has the DNA TGTGCCAGCAGCTTTCTCCGGACTAGCGGGAGTACCGAGCAGTTCTTC. This translates into CASSFLRTSGSTEQFF.

V gene TRBV2 combines with J gene TRBJ1-4, with D perhaps matching TRBD1 (5 bases). The V and J ends lost 3 bases and 2 bases respectively, with 7 bases between them. This CDR3 region has 14 residues. Germline-derived CDR1 and CDR2 are SNHLY and FYNNEI. CDR3 residues: CASSEGPTNEKLFF. CDR3 sequence (DNA): TGTGCCAGCAGTGAGGGGCCTACTAATGAAAAACTGTTTTTT.

The chain has TRBV27 and TRBJ1-1; 8 nucleotides match TRBD1. V shed 0 bases, J shed 1 base, and the junction held 4 bases outside the gene matches. This CDR3 comprises 16 residues. Germline values: CDR1 MNHEY, CDR2 SMNVEV (reference sequence). The CDR3 region is CASSLSGTGKNTEAFF. CDR3 DNA sequence: TGTGCCAGCAGTTTATCGGGGACAGGCAAGAACACTGAAGCTTTCTTT.

This chain links TRBV4-2 with TRBJ2-7; 7 positions agree with TRBD2. The J segment lost 3 bases and the V segment lost 0 bases, leaving 8 bases of the junction unmatched. The CDR3 length is 16 residues. CDR1 and CDR2 from the germline V gene are LGHNA and YNFKEQ. The CDR3 region has the DNA TGTGCCAGCAGCCAAGATCGAGGACTAGTCCGCTACGAGCAGTACTTC. It codes for CASSQDRGLVRYEQYF.

The V gene is TRBV3-1 (or the pseudogene TRBV3-2), the J gene TRBJ2-1, with D possibly TRBD1 on 5 matching bases. There are 14 residues in the CDR3. Germline values: CDR1 LGHDT, CDR2 YNNKEL (reference sequence). V lost 0 bases and J lost 7, with 10 bases in between. The CDR3 DNA reads TGTGCCAGCAGCCAAGATCCAGGGTCTAATGAGCAGTTCTTC. This gives the protein CASSQDPGSNEQFF.

The chain employs TRBV29-1 and TRBJ1-5; 9 bases line up with TRBD1. Germline V gene lookup returns CDR1 SQVTM and CDR2 ANQGSEA. Trimming at V came to 5 bases and at J to 6 bases, leaving 11 bases not matched to a gene. The CDR3 runs to 15 residues. CDR3 loop: CSVTEGQGRSQPQHF. In DNA form, the CDR3 reads TGCAGCGTTACGGAAGGACAGGGGAGGAGTCAGCCCCAGCATTTT.

V and J are TRBV28 and TRBJ1-6, with D maybe TRBD1 (6 bases). Trimming took 5 bases from V and 14 from J, leaving 16 bases between them. Germline V lookup: CDR1 MDHEN, CDR2 SYDVKM. CDR3 size: 13 residues. CDR3 in DNA: TGTGCCAGCAGTACGAGGACAGTCCGTTCCCTCCACTTT. Its protein is CASSTRTVRSLHF.

V is TRBV11-3 and J is TRBJ2-2; no definite D call. Looked up from germline, CDR1 is SGHNT and CDR2 is YENEEA. The CDR3 runs to 13 residues. Trimming left V 3 bases short and J 4 bases short, with 6 bases between. CDR3 bases: TGTGCCAGCAGCTTCCATAGCACCGGGGAGCTGTTTTTT. Its protein product is CASSFHSTGELFF.

This clone is medium-sized by share. The chain couples TRBV4-1 to TRBJ2-7; 10 bases line up with TRBD2. CDR3 length: 15 amino acids. Trimming at V came to 4 bases and at J to 2 bases, leaving 5 bases not matched to a gene. Germline lookup yields CDR1 MGHRA and CDR2 YSYEKL. CDR3 loop: CASSPGTSVPYEQYF. The CDR3 region has the DNA TGCGCCAGCAGCCCAGGGACTAGCGTTCCCTACGAGCAGTACTTC.

CDR3 coding DNA: TGTGCCAGCAGTACCCAGGGGAATGGCTACACCTTC. Translating it yields CASSTQGNGYTF. V is TRBV27 and J is TRBJ1-2; D possibly corresponds to TRBD1 (6 bases). Germline CDR1 MNHEY, CDR2 SMNVEV (reference sequence). The CDR3 runs 12 residues. V was pared by 5 bases and J by 6 bases, with 10 bases between.

This clone was found once. This CDR3 is CASSLDRDTEAFF. CDR3 nucleotide sequence: TGCGCCAGCAGCTTGGACCGGGACACTGAAGCTTTCTTT. The chain uses TRBV5-1 and TRBJ1-1; D call uncertain. CDR1 is SGHRS, CDR2 YFSETQ, per germline. V dropped 0 bases and J dropped 3 bases, with 6 bases sitting between them. The CDR3 covers 13 residues. Looking up the rest from reference TRBV5-1 and TRBJ1-1 gives the full variable domain: KAGVTQTPRYLIKTRGQQVTLSCSPISGHRSVSWYQQTPGQGLQFLFEYFSETQRNKGNFPGRFSGRQFSNSRSEMNVSTLELGDSALYLCASSLDRDTEAFFGQGTRLTVV.

The chain combines TRBV19 with TRBJ2-1; 10 nucleotides match TRBD2. With V trimmed by 5 bases and J by 4 bases, 2 bases remained unmatched. Germline assignment: CDR1 LNHDA and CDR2 SQIVND (reference sequence). The CDR3 contains 14 residues. CDR3 sequence: CASSRTSGYNEQFF. DNA for the CDR3: TGTGCCAGTAGTCGGACTAGCGGTTACAATGAGCAGTTCTTC. The full variable domain, rest sourced from reference TRBV19 and TRBJ2-1, is DGGITQSPKYLFRKEGQNVTLSCEQNLNHDAMYWYRQDPGQGLRLIYYSQIVNDFQKGDIAEGYSVSREKKESFPLTVTSAQKNPTAFYLCASSRTSGYNEQFFGPGTRLTVL.

This chain links TRBV18 with TRBJ2-7; D uncertain. CDR3 length: 14 residues. CDR1 is KGHSH and CDR2 is LQKENI in the germline V gene. Deletions cut 2 bases from V and 1 base from J, with 9 bases between. CDR3 residues: CASSPSGSSYEQYF. For the CDR3, the DNA is TGTGCCAGCTCACCATCAGGCAGTTCCTACGAGCAGTACTTC.